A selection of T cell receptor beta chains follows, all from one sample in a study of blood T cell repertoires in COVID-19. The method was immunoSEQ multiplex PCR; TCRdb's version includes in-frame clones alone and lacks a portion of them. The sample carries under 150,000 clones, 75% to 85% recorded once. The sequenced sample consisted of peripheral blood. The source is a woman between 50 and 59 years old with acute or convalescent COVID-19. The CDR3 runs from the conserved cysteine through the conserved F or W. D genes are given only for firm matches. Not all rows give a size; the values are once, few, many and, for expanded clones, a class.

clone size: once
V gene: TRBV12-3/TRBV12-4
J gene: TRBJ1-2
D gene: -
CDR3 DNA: TGTGCCAGCAGCCCACAGGGCCGAGGCTACACCTTC
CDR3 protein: CASSPQGRGYTF

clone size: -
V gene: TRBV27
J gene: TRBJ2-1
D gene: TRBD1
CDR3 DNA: TGTGCCAGCAACTCGGACAGGGACGATGAGCAGTTCTTC
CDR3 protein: CASNSDRDDEQFF

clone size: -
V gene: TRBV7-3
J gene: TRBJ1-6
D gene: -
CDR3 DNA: TGTGCCAGCAGCTTAACAGCAGGGGCCAATTCACCCCTCCACTTT
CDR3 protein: CASSLTAGANSPLHF

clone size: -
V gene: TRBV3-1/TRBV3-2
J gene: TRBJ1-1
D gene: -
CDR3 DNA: TGTGCCAGCAGCCAATTCCAGGGTTACACTGAAGCTTTCTTT
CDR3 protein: CASSQFQGYTEAFF

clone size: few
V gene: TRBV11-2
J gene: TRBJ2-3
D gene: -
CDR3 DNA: TGTGCCAGCAACTTAAATCGGGGGGATACGCAGTATTTT
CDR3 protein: CASNLNRGDTQYF

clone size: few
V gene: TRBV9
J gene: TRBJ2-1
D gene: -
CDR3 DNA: TGTGCCAGCAGCTCCGGGGGGGGGACAGGGAACCATGAGCAGTTCTTC
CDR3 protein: CASSSGGGTGNHEQFF

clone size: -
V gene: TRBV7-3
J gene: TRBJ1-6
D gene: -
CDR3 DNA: TGTGCCAGCAGCTTAGCATCGGGAGTTATATCACCCCTCCACTTT
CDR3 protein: CASSLASGVISPLHF

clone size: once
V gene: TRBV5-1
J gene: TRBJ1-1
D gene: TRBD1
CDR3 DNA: TGCGCCAGCAGCCCCCGGGACAGGGACACTGAAGCTTTCTTT
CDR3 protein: CASSPRDRDTEAFF

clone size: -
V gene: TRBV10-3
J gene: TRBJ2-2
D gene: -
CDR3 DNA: TGTGCCATCAATGGACAGTCGAACACCGGGGAGCTGTTTTTT
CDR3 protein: CAINGQSNTGELFF

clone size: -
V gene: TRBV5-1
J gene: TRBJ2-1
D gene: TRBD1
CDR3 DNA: TGCGCCAGCAGCCGCGACAGGGATGAGCAGTTCTTC
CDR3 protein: CASSRDRDEQFF

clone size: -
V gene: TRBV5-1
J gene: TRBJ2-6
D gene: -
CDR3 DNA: TGCGCCAGCAGCTTGCTTAGCTCTGGGGCCAACGTCCTGACTTTC
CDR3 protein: CASSLLSSGANVLTF

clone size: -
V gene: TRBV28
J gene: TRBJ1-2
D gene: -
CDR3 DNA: TGTGCCAGTCAGAAACACACAGGGAACTATGGCTACACCTTC
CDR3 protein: CASQKHTGNYGYTF

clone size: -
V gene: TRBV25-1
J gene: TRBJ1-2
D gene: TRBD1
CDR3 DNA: TGTGCCAGCAGTGGCAGGGGGCTGGATGGCTACACCTTC
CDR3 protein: CASSGRGLDGYTF

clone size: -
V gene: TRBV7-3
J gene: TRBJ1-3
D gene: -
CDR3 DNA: TGTGCCAGCAGCAGAACAGGGAGCTCTGGAAACACCATATATTTT
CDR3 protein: CASSRTGSSGNTIYF

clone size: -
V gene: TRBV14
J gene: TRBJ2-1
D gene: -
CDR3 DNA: TGTGCCAGCAGCCAAGATAGACGGGGATATGAGCAGTTCTTC
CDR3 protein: CASSQDRRGYEQFF

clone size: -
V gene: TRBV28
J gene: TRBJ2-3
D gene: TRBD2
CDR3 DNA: TGTGCCAGCAGTTCTGGGACTACCGGGAACCCAGATACGCAGTATTTT
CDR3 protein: CASSSGTTGNPDTQYF

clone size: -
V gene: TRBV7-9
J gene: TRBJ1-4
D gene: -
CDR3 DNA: TGTGCCAGCAGTAACAGGGATATGAAAAAACTGTTTTTT
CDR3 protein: CASSNRDMKKLFF

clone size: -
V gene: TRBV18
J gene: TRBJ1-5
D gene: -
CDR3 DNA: TGTGCCAGCTCACCAGGGGAGCATCAGCCCCAGCATTTT
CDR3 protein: CASSPGEHQPQHF

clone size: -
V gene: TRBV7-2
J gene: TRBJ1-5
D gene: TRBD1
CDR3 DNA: TGTGCCAGCAGCTCTCAGGGGGGTGGCAATCAGCCCCAGCATTTT
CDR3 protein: CASSSQGGGNQPQHF

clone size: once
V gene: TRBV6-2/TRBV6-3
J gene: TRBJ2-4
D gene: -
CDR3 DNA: TGTGCCAGCAGTTTACAGGAAAACATTCAGTACTTC
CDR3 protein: CASSLQENIQYF

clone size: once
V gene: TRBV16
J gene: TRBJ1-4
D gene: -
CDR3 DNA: TGTGCCAGCAGCCAATCGGTCTTCATTCAGGCGCCTAATGAAAAACTGTTTTTT
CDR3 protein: CASSQSVFIQAPNEKLFF

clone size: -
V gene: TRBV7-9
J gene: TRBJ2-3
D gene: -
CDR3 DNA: TGTGCCAGCTACCTCACTAGCACAGATACGCAGTATTTT
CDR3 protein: CASYLTSTDTQYF

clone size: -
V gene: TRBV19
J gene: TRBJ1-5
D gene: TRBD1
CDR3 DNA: TGTGCCAGTAGCCTTGAGACAGGGCTGGTGCAGCCCCAGCATTTT
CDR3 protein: CASSLETGLVQPQHF

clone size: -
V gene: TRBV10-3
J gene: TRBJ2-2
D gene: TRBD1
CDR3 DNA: TGTGCCATCAGTGGCCCCGACAGGGGCTCGAACACCGGGGAGCTGTTTTTT
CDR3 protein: CAISGPDRGSNTGELFF

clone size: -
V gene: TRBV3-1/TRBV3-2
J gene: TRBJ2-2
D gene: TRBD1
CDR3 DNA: TGTGCCAGCAGCGGAGGACAGGGGGCAGACTACTCCGCCGCCTTTATCACCGGGGAGCTGTTTTTT
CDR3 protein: CASSGGQGADYSAAFITGELFF

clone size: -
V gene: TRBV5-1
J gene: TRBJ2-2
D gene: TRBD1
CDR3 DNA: TGCGCCAGCAGCTTGGGTGACAGGGCCACCGGGGAGCTGTTTTTT
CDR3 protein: CASSLGDRATGELFF

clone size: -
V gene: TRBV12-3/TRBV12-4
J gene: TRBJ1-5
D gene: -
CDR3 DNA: TGTGCCAGCAGACAAAATAATCAGCCCCAGCATTTT
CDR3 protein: CASRQNNQPQHF

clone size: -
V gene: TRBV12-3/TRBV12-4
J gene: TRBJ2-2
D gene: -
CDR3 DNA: TGTGCCAGCAGTCAGGGCACCGGGGAGCTGTTTTTT
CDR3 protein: CASSQGTGELFF

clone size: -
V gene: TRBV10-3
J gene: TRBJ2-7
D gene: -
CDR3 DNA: TGTGCCATCAGCCCTGGACCAACGGGAGAGCAGTACTTC
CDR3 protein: CAISPGPTGEQYF

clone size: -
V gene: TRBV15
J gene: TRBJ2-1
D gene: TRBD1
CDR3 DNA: TGTGCCACCAGCAGAGCCGGGACAGGGGGCAATGAGCAGTTCTTC
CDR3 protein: CATSRAGTGGNEQFF

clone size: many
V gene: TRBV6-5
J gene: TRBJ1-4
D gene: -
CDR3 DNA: TGTGCCAGCAAATACGACAGAGCTAATGAAAAACTGTTTTTT
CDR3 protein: CASKYDRANEKLFF

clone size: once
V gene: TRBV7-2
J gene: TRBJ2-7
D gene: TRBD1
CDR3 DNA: TGTGCCAGCAGCTCACAGGGGCCAAGCTCCTACGAGCAGTACTTC
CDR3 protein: CASSSQGPSSYEQYF

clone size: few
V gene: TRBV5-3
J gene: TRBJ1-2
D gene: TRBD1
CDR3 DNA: TGTGCCAGAAGGTACCGGGACAGGGAATCTAACTATGGCTACACCTTC
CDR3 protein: CARRYRDRESNYGYTF

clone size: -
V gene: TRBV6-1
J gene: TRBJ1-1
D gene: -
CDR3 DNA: TGTGCCAGCAGTGAAGGGGCCGCCGGGGACACTGAAGCTTTCTTT
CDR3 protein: CASSEGAAGDTEAFF

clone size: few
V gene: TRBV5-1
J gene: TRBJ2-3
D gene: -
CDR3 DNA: TGCGCCAGCAGCTTAAGGGAAAATCAGGGTACGCAGTATTTT
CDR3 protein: CASSLRENQGTQYF

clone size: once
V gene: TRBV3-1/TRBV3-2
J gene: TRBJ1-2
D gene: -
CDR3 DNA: TGTGCCAGCAGCCAAGAGGCAGGGGATGGCTACACCTTC
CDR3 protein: CASSQEAGDGYTF

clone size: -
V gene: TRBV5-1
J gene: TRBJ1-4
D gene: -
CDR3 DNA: TGCGCCAGCAGCTTGGCCTCGGCAGGGAATGAAAAACTGTTTTTT
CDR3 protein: CASSLASAGNEKLFF

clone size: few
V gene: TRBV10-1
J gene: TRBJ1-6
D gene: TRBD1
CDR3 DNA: TGCGCCACATTCTCGGACAGGGGGCAAAGTAATTCACCCCTCCACTTT
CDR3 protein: CATFSDRGQSNSPLHF

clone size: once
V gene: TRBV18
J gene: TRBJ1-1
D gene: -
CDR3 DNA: TGTGCCAGCTCCCAGGCGTTCGACACTGAAGCTTTCTTT
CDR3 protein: CASSQAFDTEAFF

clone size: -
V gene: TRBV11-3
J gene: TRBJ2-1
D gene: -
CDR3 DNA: TGTGCCAGCAGCTCCAATATTCGGGGCAATGAGCAGTTCTTC
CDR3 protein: CASSSNIRGNEQFF

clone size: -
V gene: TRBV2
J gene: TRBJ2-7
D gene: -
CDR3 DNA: TGTGCCAGCAGTGATGCCAGGGTCGTTCAGTACTTC
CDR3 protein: CASSDARVVQYF

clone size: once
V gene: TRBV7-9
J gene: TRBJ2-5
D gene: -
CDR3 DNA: TGTGCCAGCAGCTTAGTAGGCTCCTCCTCCGGCGGAACCCAGTACTTC
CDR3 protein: CASSLVGSSSGGTQYF

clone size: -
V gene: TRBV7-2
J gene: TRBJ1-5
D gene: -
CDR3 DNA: TGTGCCAGCAGCCAGGACATTGATAGCAATCAGCCCCAGCATTTT
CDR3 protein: CASSQDIDSNQPQHF

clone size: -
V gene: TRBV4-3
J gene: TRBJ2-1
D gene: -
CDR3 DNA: TGCGCCAGCAGCCAAGATCAGGGCCATGAGCAGTTCTTC
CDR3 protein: CASSQDQGHEQFF

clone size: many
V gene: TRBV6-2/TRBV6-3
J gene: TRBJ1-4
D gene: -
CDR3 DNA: TGTGCCAGCACCCCTGTGCGGGCTCGGGAAAAACTGTTTTTT
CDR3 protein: CASTPVRAREKLFF

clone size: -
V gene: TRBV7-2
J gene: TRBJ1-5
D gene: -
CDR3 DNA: TGTGCCAGCAGCTTAAATACAGGAACCCAGCCCCAGCATTTT
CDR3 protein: CASSLNTGTQPQHF

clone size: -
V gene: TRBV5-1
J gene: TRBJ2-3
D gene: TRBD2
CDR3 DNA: TGCGCCAGCAGCTTCTTCAGCGGGACCGACACAGATACGCAGTATTTT
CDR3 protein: CASSFFSGTDTDTQYF

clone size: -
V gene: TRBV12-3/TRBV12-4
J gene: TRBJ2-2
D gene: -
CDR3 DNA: TGTGCCAGCAGATGGGAGCAGACCGGGGAGCTGTTTTTT
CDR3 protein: CASRWEQTGELFF

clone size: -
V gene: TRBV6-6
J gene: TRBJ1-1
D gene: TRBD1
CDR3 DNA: TGTGCCAGCAGTAGAGCAGGGGGCCGTACTGAAGCTTTCTTT
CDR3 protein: CASSRAGGRTEAFF

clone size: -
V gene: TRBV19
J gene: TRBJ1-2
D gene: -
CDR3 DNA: TGTGCCAGTAGCCCCGACAGAGGCTATGGCTACACCTTC
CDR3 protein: CASSPDRGYGYTF

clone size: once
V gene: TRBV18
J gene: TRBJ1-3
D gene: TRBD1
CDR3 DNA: TGTGCCAGCTCACCGGGACAGGGGAACTACATATATTTT
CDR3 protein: CASSPGQGNYIYF

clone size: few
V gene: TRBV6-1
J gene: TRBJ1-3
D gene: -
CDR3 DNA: TGTGCCAGCAGTGAACCAGGACTCTTGGGAAACACCATATATTTT
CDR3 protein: CASSEPGLLGNTIYF

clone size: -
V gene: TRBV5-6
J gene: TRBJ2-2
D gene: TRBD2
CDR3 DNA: TGTGCCAGCAGCTCTGCGGGGGGCGCGAACACCGGGGAGCTGTTTTTT
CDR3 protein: CASSSAGGANTGELFF

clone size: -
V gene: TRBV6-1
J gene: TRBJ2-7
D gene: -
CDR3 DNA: TGTGCCAGCAGTGAAGCGGGGCTCGGTGAGCAGTACTTC
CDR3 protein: CASSEAGLGEQYF